Presented here are 11 T cell receptor beta chains from one specimen sequenced in a study of blood T cell repertoires in COVID-19 (TCRdb year 2020). Library preparation used the immunoSEQ multiplex PCR assay. Entries here come from immuneACCESS through TCRdb and include only in-frame sequences with V and J called. Some clones fail to appear in such tables; in the studies checked, an unresolved V gene covers under half of the shortfall, and the cause of the remainder is unknown. The sample data list over 120,000 clones, and approximately 88% of these were observed just once. Together, the top ten hold 1.8% of the sample. Input material: peripheral blood. Receptors originate from a man aged 65 to 85 with acute or convalescent COVID-19.

This chain uses TRBV10-2 with TRBJ2-2; TRBD2 matches 9 bases. The junction had 5 bases not matched to a gene; V was cut back by 6 bases and J by 0 bases. This CDR3 is 16 amino acids long. Germline V CDR1 and CDR2: WSHSY, SAAADI. The CDR3 DNA follows: TGCGCCAGCAGCCGAGCGGGGGGCTCGAACACCGGGGAGCTGTTTTTT. Translated: CASSRAGGSNTGELFF.

This chain joins TRBV30 and TRBJ1-6; no definite D call. Germline values: CDR1 GTSNPN, CDR2 SVGIG (reference sequence). Trimming removed 3 bases from V and 11 bases from J, with 14 bases in between. This CDR3 region has 13 residues. CDR3 bases: TGTGCCTGGAGAAATTTGGGGAGGACACCCCTCCACTTT. Protein: CAWRNLGRTPLHF.

This chain joins TRBV5-4 and TRBJ2-7; D possibly corresponds to TRBD1 (6 bases). Germline V gene data show CDR1 as SGHNT and CDR2 as YYREEE (reference sequence). V lost 0 bases, J lost 6 bases, and 10 bases lay in between. The CDR3 runs 13 residues. CDR3 sequence (DNA): TGTGCCAGCAGCTTGGTTGGGGGCGGCGAGCAGTACTTC. Translation gives CASSLVGGGEQYF.

The chain employs TRBV7-8 and TRBJ2-3; 12 bases are shared with TRBD2. The CDR3 length is 17 residues. V shed 5 bases and J 2 bases; nucleotides not matched to a gene: 8. Germline V CDR1 and CDR2: SGHVS, FQNEAQ. The CDR3: CASSHIWTSGVTDTQYF. CDR3 coding DNA: TGTGCCAGCAGCCATATCTGGACTAGCGGGGTCACAGATACGCAGTATTTT.

The chain recombines TRBV5-1 with TRBJ2-3; 7 bases are a match to TRBD1. Germline CDR1 SGHRS, CDR2 YFSETQ. V lost 2 bases and J lost 4; bases outside the gene matches: 7. The CDR3 loop spans 15 amino acids. The CDR3 sequence is CASSLSPGGSDTQYF. The CDR3 DNA sequence: TGCGCCAGCAGCTTAAGTCCAGGGGGTTCAGATACGCAGTATTTT.

This chain uses TRBV29-1 with TRBJ1-2; D is undetermined. The CDR3 extends over 12 amino acids. The germline V and J ends were trimmed by 4 bases and 0 bases, with 6 bases remaining between them. Germline values: CDR1 SQVTM, CDR2 ANQGSEA. This CDR3 is CSVAQTNYGYTF. CDR3 sequence (DNA): TGCAGCGTTGCACAGACTAACTATGGCTACACCTTC.

This clone showed up just once. The V gene is TRBV4-1, the J gene TRBJ1-2, with D possibly TRBD1 on 6 matching bases. CDR1 is MGHRA and CDR2 is YSYEKL in the germline V gene. V was trimmed by 2 bases and J by 4 bases, leaving 11 bases between them. The CDR3 is 14 amino acids. The CDR3 DNA is TGCGCCAGCAGCCAACCAAAGGACAGCTATGGCTACACCTTC. It translates to CASSQPKDSYGYTF.

The rearrangement uses TRBV6-1 and TRBJ2-1; tentatively, D is TRBD2 (5 bases). CDR3 length equals 15 residues. V lost 3 bases, J lost 7 bases, and 16 bases lay in between. Germline assignment: CDR1 MNHNS and CDR2 SASEGT. The CDR3 sequence: CASSEDGKFGNEQFF. The CDR3 DNA is TGTGCCAGCAGTGAGGACGGGAAGTTTGGGAATGAGCAGTTCTTC.

This chain connects TRBV27 to TRBJ2-7, with TRBD1 matching 8 bases. The junction had 9 bases not matched to a gene; V was cut back by 5 bases and J by 3 bases. This CDR3 comprises 15 residues. Germline V gene lookup returns CDR1 MNHEY and CDR2 SMNVEV (reference sequence). CDR3 in DNA: TGTGCCAGCAGTCCACAGGGGGGTAACCTCTACGAGCAGTACTTC. This encodes CASSPQGGNLYEQYF.

The chain couples TRBV3-1 (or the pseudogene TRBV3-2) to TRBJ2-2; a possible D gene is TRBD1 (5 bases). The CDR3 totals 16 residues. V gave up 0 bases and J gave up 1 base, with 9 bases separating them. In germline, CDR1 is LGHDT, CDR2 YNNKEL (reference sequence). The CDR3 is CASSQDLGQNTGELFF. The DNA of the CDR3 is TGTGCCAGCAGCCAAGATCTGGGGCAGAACACCGGGGAGCTGTTTTTT.

The chain links TRBV5-1 to TRBJ2-2; 11 positions match TRBD2. The ends lost 7 bases at V and 2 bases at J; junction bases unmatched: 4. The CDR3 sequence is 15 residues long. Germline CDR1 is SGHRS and CDR2 is YFSETQ. The CDR3 nucleotides read TGCGCCAGCCGACTAGCGGGGACCAACACCGGGGAGCTGTTTTTT. It encodes CASRLAGTNTGELFF.